The next 8 T cell receptor beta chains were all read from a single sample in a study of blood T cell repertoires in COVID-19. Generated by immunoSEQ multiplex PCR, the TCRdb table keeps only in-frame clones and is missing some. The table shows approximately 400,000 clones, with around 87% occurring only once. The source material was PBMCs or T cells enriched from blood (not recorded which). All receptors come from a man aged 25 to 40 who had recovered from COVID-19.

The V gene is TRBV12-3 or TRBV12-4, the J gene TRBJ1-5; D not resolved. V shed 7 bases and J shed 1 base, with 5 bases lying between them. The length of the CDR3 is 12 residues. The CDR3 is CASTLSNQPQHF. CDR3 nucleotide sequence: TGTGCCAGCACGTTGAGCAATCAGCCCCAGCATTTT.

This clone has only a few counts. This chain uses TRBV7-2 with TRBJ2-7, with 9 nucleotides matching TRBD1. Germline assignment: CDR1 SGHTA and CDR2 FQGNSA. V shed 1 base and J 5 bases; nucleotides not matched to a gene: 6. The CDR3 sequence is 15 residues long. The CDR3 loop is CASSLVGTGLDEQYF. The CDR3 coding sequence is TGTGCCAGCAGCTTAGTGGGGACAGGGTTGGACGAGCAGTACTTC.

This rearrangement joins TRBV18 to TRBJ1-5, with 8 bases lining up with TRBD1. The CDR3 covers 16 residues. The V gene end was trimmed by 0 bases and the J gene end by 5 bases; junction bases not matched to a gene: 6. Germline V lookup: CDR1 KGHSH, CDR2 LQKENI. The CDR3 here is CASSPPGDRFDQPQHF. The DNA of the CDR3 is TGTGCCAGCTCACCACCGGGGGACAGGTTTGATCAGCCCCAGCATTTT.

The V and J genes are TRBV12-2 and TRBJ2-5; the D call of TRBD2 is as the table states it, not checked on the DNA. TRBV12-2 is annotated as a pseudogene. The CDR3 is 15 residues long. CDR3 nucleotide sequence: TGTGCAAGTCGCCCCCGGCTGAACTACAAGAGACCCCAGTACTTC. It translates to CASRPRLNYKRPQYF.

V usage is TRBV6-5 and J usage is TRBJ1-2, with D unclear. Germline assignment: CDR1 MNHEY and CDR2 SVGAGI. Trimming removed 11 bases at V and 0 bases at J, with 10 bases between. This CDR3 is 12 amino acids long. CDR3 DNA: TGTGCCTCCCGTTTAGCTAACTATGGCTACACCTTC. It is translated as CASRLANYGYTF.

The chain joins TRBV30 to TRBJ1-2, with D maybe TRBD1 (6 bases). Germline V lookup: CDR1 GTSNPN, CDR2 SVGIG (reference sequence). V lost 4 bases and J 4 bases, leaving 10 bases between the germline ends. The CDR3 length is 12 residues. The CDR3 protein is CAWTQGGYGYTF. The CDR3 bases are TGTGCCTGGACACAGGGCGGCTATGGCTACACCTTC.

This clone appeared a few times. The chain has TRBV10-3 and TRBJ1-3; D possibly corresponds to TRBD1 (6 bases). This CDR3 contains 13 residues. Germline assignment: CDR1 ENHRY and CDR2 SYGVKD. The V gene lost 9 bases and the J gene lost 4 bases, with 13 bases spanning the gap. Here the CDR3 DNA reads TGTGCCATAACCGGGACATGGGGAAACACCATATATTTT. It codes for CAITGTWGNTIYF.

This sequence joins TRBV4-1 and TRBJ2-1; tentative D call: TRBD2 (5 bases). CDR3 length: 15 amino acids. Germline V gene lookup returns CDR1 MGHRA and CDR2 YSYEKL. Trimming stripped 2 bases from V and 7 bases from J, with 15 bases between. CDR3 protein: CASSQNNFPGNEQFF. CDR3 DNA sequence: TGCGCCAGCAGCCAAAACAACTTCCCGGGGAATGAGCAGTTCTTC.